The sequence of this T cell receptor (beta chain) was determined in a study of T cell responses to AZD1222 COVID-19 vaccine. Study conclusions and caveats: Compared with day 0, the breadth and depth of the Spike-specific TCR repertoire rose significantly after two doses of AZD1222.

Using immunoSEQ multiplex PCR, the repertoire was profiled, and TCRdb retains in-frame clones only, with some absent. The top ten clones hold less than 1.2% of a sample with about 200,000 clones, roughly 91% of them seen once. Turning to this clone: Its antigen is as yet unknown.

The CDR3 loop spans 17 amino acids. The germline gives CDR1 SGHTA, CDR2 FQGNSA. Trimming cost V 1 base and J 2 bases, with 15 bases left between them. The chain uses TRBV7-2 and TRBJ2-4; D may be TRBD1 (7 bases). The TCR comes from an adult in good health. Sequenced here: peripheral blood, sampled on day 0 of MenACWY control vaccination. This CDR3 reads CASSLVSTGRTKNIQYF. CDR3 nucleotides: TGTGCCAGCAGCTTAGTTTCGACAGGGAGGACCAAAAACATTCAGTACTTC. The variable domain in full, completed from reference TRBV7-2 and TRBJ2-4, reads GAGVSQSPSNKVTEKGKDVELRCDPISGHTALYWYRQSLGQGLEFLIYFQGNSAPDKSGLPSDRFSAERTGGSVSTLTIQRTQQEDSAVYLCASSLVSTGRTKNIQYFGAGTRLSVL.